The sequence of this TCR beta chain was determined in a study of technical replicates of blood from a handful of donors. CDR1 and CDR2 from the germline V gene are SNHLY and FYNNEI. The CDR3 is 16 amino acids. V lost 3 bases and J lost 2, with 15 bases in between. Sequencing was performed with immunoSEQ multiplex PCR; in TCRdb, only in-frame clones are kept and a portion is missing. Of around 60,000 clones in the sample, 70% to 90% were seen once. The sequencing input was PBMCs. The receptor was derived from a human donor in good health. Some clones in this sample may be carry-over from other donors' samples. The rearrangement uses TRBV2 and TRBJ2-3, with a possible D match to TRBD2 (7 bases). CDR3 sequence (DNA): TGTGCCAGCAGTGACCGACGGGGGGCCTACACAGATACGCAGTATTTT. Its translation is CASSDRRGAYTDTQYF.